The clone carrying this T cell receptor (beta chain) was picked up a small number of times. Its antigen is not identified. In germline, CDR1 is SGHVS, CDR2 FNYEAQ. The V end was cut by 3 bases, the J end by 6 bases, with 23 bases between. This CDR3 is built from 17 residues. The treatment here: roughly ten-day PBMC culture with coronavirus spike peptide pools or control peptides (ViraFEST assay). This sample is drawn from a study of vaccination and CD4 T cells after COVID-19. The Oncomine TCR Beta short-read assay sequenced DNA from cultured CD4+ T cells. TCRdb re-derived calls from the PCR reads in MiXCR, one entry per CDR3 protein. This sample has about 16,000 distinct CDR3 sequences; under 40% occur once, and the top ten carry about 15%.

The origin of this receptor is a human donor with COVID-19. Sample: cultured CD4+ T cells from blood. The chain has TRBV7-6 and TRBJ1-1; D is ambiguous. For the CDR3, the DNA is TGTGCCAGCAGCTTTCGCCCCCCTGGGTTGGGAACCTCTGAAGCTTTCTTT. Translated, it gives CASSFRPPGLGTSEAFF.